These 9 T cell receptor beta chains were sequenced from one sample in a study of T cells after somatic rescue of genetic block. TCRdb's copy holds only in-frame clones and misses some; the assay was immunoSEQ multiplex PCR. Of roughly 14,000 clones in the sample, roughly two thirds are singletons; the top ten hold over 12%. Sequenced sample: peripheral blood mononuclear cells (PBMCs). The receptors here all came from a boy younger than 18.

This chain connects TRBV19 to TRBJ1-4; 9 bases are shared with TRBD1. Germline lookup yields CDR1 LNHDA and CDR2 SQIVND (reference sequence). V shed 6 bases, J shed 8 bases, and the junction held 10 bases outside the gene matches. The CDR3 runs to 15 residues. CDR3 in DNA: TGTGCCAGTAGAAGCCACTGGACAGGGGAGGAAAAACTGTTTTTT. Amino acid sequence: CASRSHWTGEEKLFF.

By sample fraction, this clone is medium-sized. The chain links TRBV18 to TRBJ1-1; D remains ambiguous. In germline, CDR1 is KGHSH, CDR2 LQKENI. CDR3 length: 13 amino acids. The V end lost 3 bases, the J end lost 1 base, and 6 bases lay between the germline ends. In DNA form, the CDR3 reads TGTGCCAGCTCACCGAGCGAGAACACTGAAGCTTTCTTT. Protein: CASSPSENTEAFF.

The chain recombines TRBV6-1 with TRBJ2-3; 10 bases agree with TRBD2. Germline trimming cut 2 bases from V and 7 bases from J; bases unmatched to any gene: 6. This CDR3 has 15 amino acids. Germline V gene lookup returns CDR1 MNHNS and CDR2 SASEGT. Here the CDR3 DNA reads TGTGCCAGCAGTGAACTTGGACTAGCGGCCTATACGCAGTATTTT. This sequence encodes CASSELGLAAYTQYF.

The chain employs TRBV4-1 and TRBJ1-5, with TRBD1 matching over 9 bases. This CDR3 region has 18 residues. Germline loops: CDR1 MGHRA, CDR2 YSYEKL. V trimming: 3 bases; J trimming: 1 base; junction bases outside the gene matches: 10. The CDR3 DNA reads TGCGCCAGCAGCCACCCCGACAGGGGGAAAGGGAGCAATCAGCCCCAGCATTTT. Translating it yields CASSHPDRGKGSNQPQHF.

The chain links TRBV10-3 to TRBJ1-3, with D unresolved. The germline CDR1 and CDR2 sequences are ENHRY and SYGVKD. The CDR3 is 13 amino acids. Trimming cost V 7 bases and J 2 bases, with 9 bases left between them. CDR3 nucleotide sequence: TGTGCCATCACGGCGAGTCCTGGAAACACCATATATTTT. Translated, it gives CAITASPGNTIYF.

V and J are TRBV28 and TRBJ1-5; D uncertain. CDR3 length equals 14 residues. Germline V CDR1 and CDR2: MDHEN, SYDVKM. The V end was cut by 4 bases, the J end by 6 bases, with 13 bases between. CDR3 nucleotide sequence: TGTGCCAGCAGTTACCCATCGACGGGTCAGCCCCAGCATTTT. Translated: CASSYPSTGQPQHF.

The chain has TRBV7-9 and TRBJ2-1; no reliable D call. The V gene's germline CDR1 is SEHNR and CDR2 FQNEAQ (reference sequence). Trimming pared 3 bases from V and 4 bases from J, leaving 16 bases between. The CDR3 consists of 16 residues. The CDR3 protein is CASSFPASWVYNEQFF. The CDR3 DNA is TGTGCCAGCAGCTTCCCAGCCTCTTGGGTTTACAATGAGCAGTTCTTC.

This sequence joins TRBV4-1 and TRBJ2-4; 10 positions agree with TRBD2. This CDR3 has 17 amino acids. Per the germline V gene, CDR1 is MGHRA and CDR2 is YSYEKL. V was clipped by 0 bases and J by 1 base; unmatched bases: 3. DNA of the CDR3: TGCGCCAGCAGCCAAGAAGATAGCGGGGGGGCCAAAAACATTCAGTACTTC. Amino acids: CASSQEDSGGAKNIQYF.

This chain uses TRBV5-8 with TRBJ1-2, with 11 bases lining up with TRBD1. This CDR3 is 16 amino acids long. Germline V gives CDR1 SGHTS, CDR2 YDEGEE. V lost 6 bases, J lost 7 bases, and 14 bases stayed unmatched. The CDR3 protein is CASNPRPGQGAGGYTF. The CDR3 DNA is TGTGCCAGCAATCCGAGACCTGGACAGGGGGCAGGTGGCTACACCTTC.